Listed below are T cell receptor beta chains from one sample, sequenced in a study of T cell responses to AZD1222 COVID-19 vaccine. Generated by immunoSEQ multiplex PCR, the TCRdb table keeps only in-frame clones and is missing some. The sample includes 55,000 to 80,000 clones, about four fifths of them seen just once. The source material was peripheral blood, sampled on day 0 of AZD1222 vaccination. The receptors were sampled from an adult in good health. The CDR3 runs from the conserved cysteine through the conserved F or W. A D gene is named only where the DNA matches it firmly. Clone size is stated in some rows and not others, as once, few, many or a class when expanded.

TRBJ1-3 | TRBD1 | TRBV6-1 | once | CASSEAGQFSGNTIYF | TGTGCCAGCAGTGAAGCGGGACAGTTCTCTGGAAACACCATATATTTT
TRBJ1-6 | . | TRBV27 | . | CASSLEAGSPLHF | TGTGCCAGCAGTTTGGAAGCGGGTTCACCCCTCCACTTT
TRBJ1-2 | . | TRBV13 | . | CASDSGRGRDGYTF | TGTGCCAGCGACTCGGGGCGGGGGCGCGATGGCTACACCTTC
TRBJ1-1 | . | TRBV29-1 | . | CSVQMNTEAFF | TGCAGCGTCCAAATGAACACTGAAGCTTTCTTT
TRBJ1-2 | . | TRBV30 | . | CAWWGAGSSLYGYTF | TGTGCCTGGTGGGGGGCAGGGTCGAGTCTCTATGGCTACACCTTC
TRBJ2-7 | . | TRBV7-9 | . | CASSLTLGGNEQYF | TGTGCCAGCAGCTTAACTCTGGGGGGCAACGAGCAGTACTTC
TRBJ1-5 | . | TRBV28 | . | CASLTGYNQPQHF | TGTGCCAGCCTTACAGGGTACAATCAGCCCCAGCATTTT
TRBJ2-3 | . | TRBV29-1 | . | CSVARRVSSTDTQYF | TGCAGCGTTGCCCGTCGCGTTTCTAGCACAGATACGCAGTATTTT
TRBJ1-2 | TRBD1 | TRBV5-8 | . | CASSLAPGGMVGYTF | TGTGCCAGCAGCTTGGCCCCAGGGGGTATGGTTGGCTACACCTTC
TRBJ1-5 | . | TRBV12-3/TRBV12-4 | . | CASRYSNQPQHF | TGTGCCAGCAGATATAGCAATCAGCCCCAGCATTTT
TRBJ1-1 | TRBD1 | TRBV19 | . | CASKTDRGLTEAFF | TGTGCCAGTAAGACGGACAGGGGTTTGACTGAAGCTTTCTTT
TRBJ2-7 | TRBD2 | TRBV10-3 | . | CAISRGGAYEQYF | TGTGCCATCAGTCGCGGGGGGGCCTACGAGCAGTACTTC
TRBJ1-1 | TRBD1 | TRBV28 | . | CASRSYFYRGIGQNTEAFF | TGTGCCAGCAGGAGTTATTTTTACAGGGGAATTGGGCAGAACACTGAAGCTTTCTTT
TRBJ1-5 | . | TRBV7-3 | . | CASGEVGPQHF | TGTGCCAGCGGAGAGGTCGGGCCCCAGCATTTT
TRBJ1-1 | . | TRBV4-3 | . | CASTGGWRHREFVTTEAFF | TGCGCCAGCACGGGAGGCTGGAGGCATCGGGAATTCGTGACCACTGAAGCTTTCTTT
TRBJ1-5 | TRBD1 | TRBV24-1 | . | CATSDNAQGAGGQPQHF | TGTGCCACCAGTGATAACGCCCAGGGGGCTGGGGGTCAGCCCCAGCATTTT
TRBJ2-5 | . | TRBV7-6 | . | CASSLWTGETQYF | TGTGCCAGCAGCTTATGGACGGGGGAGACCCAGTACTTC
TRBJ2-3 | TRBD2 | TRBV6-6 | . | CAVQRGGGSDTQYF | TGTGCCGTTCAGCGGGGGGGCGGTTCAGATACGCAGTATTTT
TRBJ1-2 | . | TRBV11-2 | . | CASSPGGLGRKQGYTF | TGTGCCAGCAGCCCGGGCGGGCTGGGTAGGAAACAAGGCTACACCTTC
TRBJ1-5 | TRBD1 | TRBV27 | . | CASNDRGQPQHF | TGTGCCAGCAACGACAGGGGTCAGCCCCAGCATTTT
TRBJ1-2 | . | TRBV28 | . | CASSQTESYGYTF | TGTGCCAGCAGCCAGACAGAGAGCTATGGCTACACCTTC
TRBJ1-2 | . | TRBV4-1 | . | CASSRSLGRVSGGYTF | TGCGCCAGCAGCCGGTCTCTAGGGCGCGTAAGTGGTGGCTACACCTTC
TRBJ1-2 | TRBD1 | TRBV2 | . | CASSADRGNYGYTF | TGTGCCAGCAGTGCGGACAGGGGGAACTATGGCTACACCTTC
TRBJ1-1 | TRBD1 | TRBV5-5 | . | CASSLGPGGNTEAFF | TGTGCCAGCAGCTTGGGTCCAGGGGGGAACACTGAAGCTTTCTTT
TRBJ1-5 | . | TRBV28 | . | CASEEGPGDSNQPQHF | TGTGCCAGCGAAGAGGGGCCGGGCGATAGCAATCAGCCCCAGCATTTT
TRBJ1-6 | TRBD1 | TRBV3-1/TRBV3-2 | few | CASSQVLTGGSPLHF | TGTGCCAGCAGCCAAGTCCTTACAGGGGGGTCACCCCTCCACTTT
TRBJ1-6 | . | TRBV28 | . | CASTSRGQVRFSPLHF | TGTGCCAGCACCTCACGCGGGCAGGTCAGGTTTTCACCCCTCCACTTT
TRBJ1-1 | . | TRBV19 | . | CASSEVIMNTEAFF | TGTGCCAGTAGTGAGGTGATAATGAACACTGAAGCTTTCTTT
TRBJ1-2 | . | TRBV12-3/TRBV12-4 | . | CASSLSGPSSTF | TGTGCCAGCAGTTTATCCGGACCCTCATCCACCTTC
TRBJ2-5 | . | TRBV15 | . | CATSRVVTAQETQYF | TGTGCCACCAGCAGAGTTGTGACAGCCCAAGAGACCCAGTACTTC
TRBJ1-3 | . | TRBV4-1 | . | CASSQEEGFTGNTIYF | TGCGCCAGCAGCCAAGAGGAGGGGTTCACTGGAAACACCATATATTTT
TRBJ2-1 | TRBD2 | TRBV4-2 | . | CASSQDLQRGGKDEQFF | TGTGCCAGCAGCCAAGATCTTCAGCGGGGGGGCAAGGATGAGCAGTTCTTC
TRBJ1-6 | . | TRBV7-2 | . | CASSALHGLWPLHF | TGTGCCAGCAGCGCACTACATGGCTTGTGGCCCCTCCACTTT
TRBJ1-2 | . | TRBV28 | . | CASSSNLEGNYGYTF | TGTGCCAGCAGTTCGAACCTGGAGGGAAACTATGGCTACACCTTC
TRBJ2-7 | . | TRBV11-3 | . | CASSFRGNYEQYF | TGTGCCAGCAGCTTTCGGGGTAACTACGAGCAGTACTTC
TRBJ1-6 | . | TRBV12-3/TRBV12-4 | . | CASTTRVGSPLHF | TGTGCCAGCACCACTAGGGTAGGATCACCCCTCCACTTT
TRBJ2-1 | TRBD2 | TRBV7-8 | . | CASSSDRTSGPKGASYNEQFF | TGTGCCAGCAGCTCCGATCGGACTAGCGGACCGAAAGGAGCCTCCTACAATGAGCAGTTCTTC
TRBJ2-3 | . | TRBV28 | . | CASTNRDSRRQYF | TGTGCCAGCACGAACAGGGACTCCAGGAGGCAGTATTTT
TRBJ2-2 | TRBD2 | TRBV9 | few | CASSVGTSGVGELFF | TGTGCCAGCAGCGTCGGGACTAGCGGGGTCGGGGAGCTGTTTTTT
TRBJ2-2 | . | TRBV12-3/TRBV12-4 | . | CASSLASGELFF | TGTGCCAGCTCCCTAGCATCCGGGGAGCTGTTTTTT
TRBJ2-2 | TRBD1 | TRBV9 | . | CASSATGALNTGELFF | TGTGCCAGCAGCGCCACAGGGGCTTTGAACACCGGGGAGCTGTTTTTT
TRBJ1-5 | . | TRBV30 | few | CAWTIQRDQPQHF | TGTGCCTGGACGATTCAGCGGGATCAGCCCCAGCATTTT
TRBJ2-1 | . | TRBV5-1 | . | CASSLGGATYNEQFF | TGCGCCAGCAGCTTGGGGGGGGCCACCTACAATGAGCAGTTCTTC
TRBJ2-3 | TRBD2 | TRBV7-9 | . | CASSLVLAGGTDTQYF | TGTGCCAGCAGCTTGGTTTTGGCGGGGGGCACAGATACGCAGTATTTT
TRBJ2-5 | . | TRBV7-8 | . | CASSLGTGFETQYF | TGTGCCAGCAGCTTAGGAACAGGGTTTGAGACCCAGTACTTC
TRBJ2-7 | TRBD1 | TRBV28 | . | CASTSGTGGAQYF | TGTGCCAGCACCTCCGGGACAGGGGGCGCGCAGTACTTC
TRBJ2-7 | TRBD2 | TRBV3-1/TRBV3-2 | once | CASSLSAGGETYEQYF | TGTGCCAGCAGCCTGTCAGCGGGGGGTGAAACCTACGAGCAGTACTTC
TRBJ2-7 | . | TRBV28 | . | CASSSRPSYEQYF | TGTGCCAGCAGTTCCCGCCCCTCCTACGAGCAGTACTTC
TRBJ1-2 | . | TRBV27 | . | CASSLIGGSYGYTF | TGTGCCAGCAGTTTAATAGGGGGATCCTATGGCTACACCTTC
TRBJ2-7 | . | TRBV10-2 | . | CASSEPGHDLEQYF | TGCGCCAGCAGTGAGCCCGGACACGACCTCGAGCAGTACTTC